This T cell receptor (beta chain) was obtained from a study of shared clonotypes between healthy human individuals. Study summary: Each donor contributed plates that comprised three CD4 naive, three CD4 memory, two CD8 naive and one CD8 memory. Study-level findings and limits: Researchers found naive subsets generally carried larger estimated richness than memory subsets. Shared clonotypes: roughly 4.5% naive CD4, under 4% naive CD8, about 2.5% memory CD4, around 0.4% memory CD8. For sorted subsets, rarefaction showed incomplete sequencing despite large depth.

Some clones are missing from TCRdb's copy, which holds only in-frame ones; the method was immunoSEQ multiplex PCR. Among under 550,000 clones listed, almost 97% were seen once. Germline V lookup: CDR1 MGHRA, CDR2 YSYEKL. The CDR3 contains 18 residues. V lost 4 bases and J lost 4; bases outside the gene matches: 9. Comments on this clone: Its specificity is not known.

The chain combines TRBV4-1 with TRBJ2-1, with 14 bases matching TRBD2. Sample: naive CD4+ T cells sorted from blood. Described subset: CD45RA+ positively selected. The clonotype originates from a woman in her twenties or thirties in good health. The CDR3 is CASSRGLAGGSLYNEQFF. CDR3 sequence (DNA): TGCGCCAGCAGCCGAGGACTAGCGGGAGGATCCTTATACAATGAGCAGTTCTTC.